The 19 T cell receptor beta chains below come from one sample, sequenced in a study of response to subunit inactivated influenza vaccine. One entry per CDR3 protein, called by TCRdb with MiXCR from the RT-PCR reads. The sample consists of fewer than 600,000 distinct CDR3 sequences, 6% to 9% of them appearing once. Sample: PBMCs from blood, taken 23 months after vaccination. Every receptor here comes from a man aged 45 to 75 who received an inactivated influenza vaccine.

This sequence joins TRBV6-5 and TRBJ2-1; TRBD2 agrees at 9 bases. This CDR3 has 15 amino acids. Trimming cost V 4 bases and J 8 bases; bases outside gene matches: 9. Germline V gene data show CDR1 as MNHEY and CDR2 as SVGAGI. The chain's CDR3 is CASSSSSGSFHEQFF. DNA of the CDR3: TGTGCCAGCAGTTCCAGTAGCGGGAGTTTCCATGAGCAGTTCTTC.

In its sample, this clonotype was seen a few times. The rearrangement uses TRBV29-1 and TRBJ2-2; 8 nucleotides align to TRBD1. The CDR3 covers 14 residues. From germline, CDR1 is SQVTM and CDR2 ANQGSEA. J lost 0 bases, V lost 7 bases, and 4 bases had no gene match. The CDR3 loop is CSGRTGSNTGELFF. CDR3 nucleotide sequence: TGCAGCGGCCGGACAGGGTCGAACACCGGGGAGCTGTTTTTT.

This clonotype appeared many times. The chain joins TRBV29-1 to TRBJ2-2; TRBD2 matches at 14 bases. CDR3 length: 16 residues. Germline loops: CDR1 SQVTM, CDR2 ANQGSEA. V dropped 6 bases and J dropped 1; count of bases not matched to a gene: 4. CDR3 in amino acids: CSVEGLAGENTGELFF. Here the CDR3 DNA reads TGCAGCGTAGAGGGACTAGCGGGGGAGAACACCGGGGAGCTGTTTTTT.

The chain carries TRBV7-2 and TRBJ1-2; 10 bases are shared with TRBD1. The CDR3 extends over 17 amino acids. Germline trimming cut 7 bases from V and 1 base from J; bases unmatched to any gene: 12. Germline V gene sequence: CDR1 SGHTA, CDR2 FQGNSA. The chain's CDR3 is CASTHAGGQGNNYGYTF. As DNA, the CDR3 is TGTGCCAGCACCCACGCCGGGGGACAGGGGAATAACTATGGCTACACCTTC.

V is TRBV24-1 and J is TRBJ2-1; TRBD2 agrees at 7 bases. Germline CDR1 KGHDR, CDR2 SFDVKD. V shed 7 bases and J 4 bases; nucleotides not matched to a gene: 6. The CDR3 runs 14 residues. The CDR3 is CATRPAGPYNEQFF. CDR3 sequence (DNA): TGTGCCACCAGGCCAGCGGGACCTTACAATGAGCAGTTCTTC.

In the case of this clonotype: Sequence at one end of the junction differs from germline and may be a read error. This rearrangement joins TRBV5-1 to TRBJ2-3; 7 bases fit TRBD2. CDR3 length: 17 residues. Per the germline V gene, CDR1 is SGHRS and CDR2 is YFSETQ. CDR3 sequence reads: CASSLSSGASSTETQYF. The DNA of the CDR3 is TGCGCCAGCAGCTTATCTAGCGGAGCTTCTAGCACAGAGACGCAGTATTTT.

This clonotype was counted once. A much bigger clone sits one base away, suggesting this may be a read error. V and J are TRBV7-2 and TRBJ1-2, with TRBD1 matching over 8 bases. The CDR3 extends over 14 amino acids. Germline assignment: CDR1 SGHTA and CDR2 FQGNSA. The CDR3 sequence: CVSSLGDRIFGYTF. DNA for the CDR3: TGTGTCAGCAGCTTAGGGGACAGGATTTTTGGCTACACCTTC.

Ten or more counts support this clonotype. CDR3 DNA sequence: TGCGCCAGCAGCCAAACTCTAGCGGGGGTGGCGTACGAGCAGTACTTC. The encoded protein is CASSQTLAGVAYEQYF. The rearrangement joins TRBV4-3 to TRBJ2-7, with TRBD2 matching over 10 bases. J gave up 4 bases and V 2 bases, and 8 bases lay outside the gene matches. This CDR3 contains 16 residues. Looked up from germline, CDR1 is LGHNA and CDR2 is YSLEER.

The rearrangement joins TRBV29-1 to TRBJ2-5; maybe TRBD2 (6 bases). Germline V gives CDR1 SQVTM, CDR2 ANQGSEA. The CDR3 extends over 13 amino acids. V lost 6 bases and J 2 bases, leaving 13 bases between the germline ends. The chain's CDR3 is CSVAGLSQETQYF. DNA of the CDR3: TGCAGCGTCGCGGGACTTTCACAAGAGACCCAGTACTTC.

This clonotype has at least ten counts. This chain links TRBV12-3 or TRBV12-4 with TRBJ2-5; 11 bases line up with TRBD1. The CDR3 extends over 15 amino acids. V lost 2 bases and J lost 7; bases outside the gene matches: 6. The CDR3 protein is CASSLRTGGSGTQYF. The CDR3, as DNA: TGTGCCAGCAGTTTAAGGACAGGGGGCTCGGGGACCCAGTACTTC.

This clonotype was seen many times. In DNA form, the CDR3 reads TGTGCCAGCAGCTTATCATACGGCACCGGGGAGCTGTTTTTT. It specifies CASSLSYGTGELFF. The chain employs TRBV7-2 and TRBJ2-2; D is uncertain. This CDR3 region has 14 residues. With 2 bases removed from V and 4 bases from J, the gap between germline ends came to 8 bases. Germline V gene lookup returns CDR1 SGHTA and CDR2 FQGNSA.

The chain couples TRBV20-1 to TRBJ2-7; D perhaps matches TRBD1 (5 bases). The CDR3 extends over 13 amino acids. CDR1 DFQATT and CDR2 SNEGSKA come from the germline V gene (reference sequence). The ends were cut back, 3 bases at V and 6 bases at J, with 15 bases in the middle. CDR3 nucleotide sequence: TGCAGTGCTAGTAGACAGCAAAACGGCGAGCAGTACTTC. As protein: CSASRQQNGEQYF.

This rearrangement joins TRBV20-1 to TRBJ2-7; D unresolved. CDR1 is DFQATT, CDR2 SNEGSKA, per germline (reference sequence). CDR3 length: 12 amino acids. V lost 3 bases, J lost 3 bases, and 9 bases lay in between. The CDR3 here is CSASLQNYEQYF. In nucleotides, the CDR3 is TGCAGTGCTAGTCTACAGAACTACGAGCAGTACTTC.

A word on this clonotype: This could be a read error, since a much larger clone is one nucleotide away. This CDR3 fails to terminate in the conserved phenylalanine or tryptophan, so it likely reflects a read error. CDR3: CASSEKGMRAGANVLTS. The CDR3 coding sequence is TGTGCCAGCAGTGAGAAGGGGATGAGGGCTGGGGCCAACGTCCTGACTTCC. The chain joins TRBV2 to TRBJ2-6; D possibly uses TRBD1 or TRBD2 (5 bases each). This CDR3 is 17 amino acids long. Deletions cut 3 bases from V and 2 bases from J, with 14 bases between. Germline V gene data show CDR1 as SNHLY and CDR2 as FYNNEI.

There are many counts of this clonotype. The rearrangement links TRBV5-6 to TRBJ2-4; TRBD1 agrees at 8 bases. V lost 0 bases, J lost 4 bases, and 6 bases stayed unmatched. This CDR3 has 16 amino acids. Germline V gives CDR1 SGHDT, CDR2 YYEEEE. The CDR3 DNA reads TGTGCCAGCAGCTTGGTTTCAGGGGGCTTGAAAAACATTCAGTACTTC. Translating it yields CASSLVSGGLKNIQYF.

This clonotype was counted ten times or more. This rearrangement joins TRBV6-4 to TRBJ2-1, with TRBD2 as a possible D gene (5 bases). The germline V and J ends were trimmed by 2 bases and 9 bases, with 11 bases remaining between them. Germline-derived CDR1 and CDR2 are MRHNA and SNTAGT. The CDR3 is 13 amino acids. Here the CDR3 reads CASSDRVEGEQFF. The CDR3 DNA sequence: TGTGCCAGCAGTGACAGGGTAGAGGGTGAGCAGTTCTTC.

The rearrangement links TRBV11-2 to TRBJ1-2; D is ambiguous. Trimming cost V 1 base and J 1 base, with 10 bases left between them. The CDR3 loop spans 15 amino acids. CDR1 and CDR2 from the germline V gene are SGHAT and FQNNGV. CDR3 sequence reads: CASSLVAVNNYGYTF. Here the CDR3 DNA reads TGTGCCAGCAGCTTAGTGGCGGTAAATAACTATGGCTACACCTTC.

The V call is TRBV7-8, the J call TRBJ2-1, with D possibly being TRBD1 or TRBD2 (5 bases each). Trimming cost V 5 bases and J 15 bases, with 23 bases left between them. This CDR3 is built from 14 residues. The germline V gene encodes CDR1 SGHVS and CDR2 FQNEAQ. CDR3 loop: CASSPGDGFPSWFF. In DNA, the CDR3 is TGTGCCAGCAGCCCCGGGGACGGATTCCCTAGTTGGTTCTTC. The whole variable domain, remainder taken from reference TRBV7-8 and TRBJ2-1, is GAGVSQSPRYKVAKRGQDVALRCDPISGHVSLFWYQQALGQGPEFLTYFQNEAQLDKSGLPSDRFFAERPEGSVSTLKIQRTQQEDSAVYLCASSPGDGFPSWFFGPGTRLTVL.

This clonotype was observed a few times. The rearrangement links TRBV6-5 to TRBJ2-1; perhaps TRBD1 as D (5 bases). The germline CDR1 and CDR2 sequences are MNHEY and SVGAGI. The CDR3 covers 13 residues. Deletions cut 0 bases from V and 11 bases from J, with 11 bases between. The CDR3 loop reads CASSYSAGLQQFF. For the CDR3, the DNA is TGTGCCAGCAGTTACTCCGCAGGGCTACAGCAGTTCTTC.